This TCR beta chain was obtained from a study of blood T cell repertoires in COVID-19. V lost 1 base and J lost 6; bases outside the gene matches: 7. This CDR3 spans 15 amino acids. Germline V gene lookup returns CDR1 SGHAT and CDR2 FQNNGV. Data came from immunoSEQ multiplex PCR; TCRdb stores just in-frame clones and leaves some out. Of fewer than 150,000 clones listed, approximately 85% are singletons. Sequenced sample: peripheral blood. The chain joins TRBV11-2 to TRBJ2-7; 9 positions agree with TRBD1. The receptor was derived from a human donor in a cohort sampled during active COVID-19. CDR3 sequence: CASSLAGTGSREQYF. CDR3 nucleotide sequence: TGTGCCAGCAGCTTAGCCGGGACAGGGTCCCGCGAGCAGTACTTC.